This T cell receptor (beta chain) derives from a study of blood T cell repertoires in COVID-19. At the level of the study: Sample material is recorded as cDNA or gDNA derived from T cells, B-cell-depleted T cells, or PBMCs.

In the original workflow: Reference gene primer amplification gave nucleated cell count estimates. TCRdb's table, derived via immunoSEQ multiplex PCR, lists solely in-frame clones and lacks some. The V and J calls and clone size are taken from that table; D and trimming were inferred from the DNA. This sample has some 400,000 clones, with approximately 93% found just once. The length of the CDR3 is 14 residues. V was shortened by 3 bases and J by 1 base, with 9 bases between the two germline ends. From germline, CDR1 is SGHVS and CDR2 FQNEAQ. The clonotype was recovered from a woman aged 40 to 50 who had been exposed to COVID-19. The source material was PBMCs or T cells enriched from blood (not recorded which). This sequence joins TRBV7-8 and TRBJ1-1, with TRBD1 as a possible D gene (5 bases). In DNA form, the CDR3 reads TGTGCCAGCAGCTTCGACAGAGCGAACACTGAAGCTTTCTTT. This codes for CASSFDRANTEAFF.